The 8 T cell receptor beta chains given below trace back to one sample, sequenced in a study of T cells in Graves' hyperthyroidism and ophthalmopathy. The TCR beta CDR3 regions underwent amplification using RNA transcripts as the source. The HTBI primer set served for first-round RT-PCR of the TCR CDR3. TCRdb processed the multiplex PCR reads anew with MiXCR; each CDR3 protein has one entry. The sample contains approximately 260,000 distinct CDR3 sequences, 13% to 15% of which appear only once. The sample was blood. The source of these receptors is a woman in her forties or fifties with Graves' hyperthyroidism that later progressed to Graves' ophthalmopathy.

A note on this clonotype: One end of the junction varies from germline; a read error may be responsible. V and J are TRBV10-1 and TRBJ2-7; 11 bases are shared with TRBD2. Germline loops: CDR1 WNHNN, CDR2 SYGVQD (reference sequence). The CDR3 totals 15 residues. CDR3 loop: CASSALAGGPNEQYF. The DNA for the CDR3 is TGTGCCAGCAGTGCCTTAGCGGGAGGGCCCAACGAGCAGTACTTC.

This clonotype was seen a few times. The chain carries TRBV5-6 and TRBJ1-3, with D possibly being TRBD1 (6 bases). Germline CDR1 is SGHDT and CDR2 is YYEEEE. V gave up 4 bases and J gave up 4 bases, with 12 bases separating them. The CDR3 is made up of 14 amino acids. CDR3 amino acids: CASSRGQQGNTIYF. In nucleotides, the CDR3 is TGTGCCAGCAGCCGTGGACAGCAGGGAAACACCATATATTTT. Together with reference TRBV5-6 and TRBJ1-3, the CDR3 gives the full variable domain: DAGVTQSPTHLIKTRGQQVTLRCSPKSGHDTVSWYQQALGQGPQFIFQYYEEEERQRGNFPDRFSGHQFPNYSSELNVNALLLGDSALYLCASSRGQQGNTIYFGEGSWLTVV.

The table lists this clonotype with many counts. The rearrangement uses TRBV3-1 and TRBJ2-2; D remains unclear. The CDR3 extends over 15 amino acids. The V gene's germline CDR1 is LGHDT and CDR2 YNNKEL (reference sequence). Trimming left V 4 bases short and J 3 bases short, with 12 bases between. As DNA, the CDR3 is TGTGCCAGCAGCCCCCTTATGGCGGACACCGGGGAGCTGTTTTTT. This codes for CASSPLMADTGELFF.

The chain links TRBV7-8 to TRBJ2-2, with D perhaps TRBD1 or TRBD2 (5 bases each). V gave up 5 bases and J gave up 6 bases, with 19 bases separating them. The CDR3 is 16 amino acids. Looked up from germline, CDR1 is SGHVS and CDR2 is FQNEAQ. DNA for the CDR3: TGTGCCAGCAGCCTTTACCGGGGCTCCAACGCCGGGGAGCTGTTTTTT. This gives the protein CASSLYRGSNAGELFF.

J is TRBJ2-5 and V is TRBV5-1; 13 bases are shared with TRBD2. Germline CDR1 reads SGHRS; CDR2 reads YFSETQ. V shed 3 bases, J shed 5 bases, and the junction held 13 bases outside the gene matches. The CDR3 has 18 amino acids. This chain's CDR3 is CASSSGTSGNSGAETQYF. CDR3 bases: TGCGCCAGCAGCTCGGGGACTAGCGGGAACAGTGGCGCTGAGACCCAGTACTTC.

In its sample, this clonotype was seen many times. J is TRBJ1-1 and V is TRBV9; possibly TRBD1 for D (6 bases). The V end lost 0 bases, the J end lost 4 bases, and 10 bases lay between the germline ends. The CDR3 covers 14 residues. Per the germline V gene, CDR1 is SGDLS and CDR2 is YYNGEE. CDR3 DNA sequence: TGTGCCAGCAGCGTAGGTGGACAGCCCACTGAAGCTTTCTTT. Its protein product is CASSVGGQPTEAFF.

In its sample, this clonotype was seen a few times. The J gene is TRBJ2-3, the V gene TRBV5-1; D unresolved. Germline lookup yields CDR1 SGHRS and CDR2 YFSETQ. The CDR3 is 14 residues long. V lost 0 bases, J lost 2 bases, and 7 bases lay in between. The CDR3 sequence is CASSLERSTDTQYF. Here the CDR3 DNA reads TGCGCCAGCAGCTTGGAAAGGTCCACAGATACGCAGTATTTT.

This sequence joins TRBV18 and TRBJ1-3; D unclear. From germline, CDR1 is KGHSH and CDR2 LQKENI. The CDR3 is 17 residues long. Trimming cost V 5 bases and J 0 bases, with 17 bases left between them. DNA of the CDR3: TGTGCCAGCTCAGCGGAGTGGAGGGTACGCTCTGGAAACACCATATATTTT. Residues: CASSAEWRVRSGNTIYF.